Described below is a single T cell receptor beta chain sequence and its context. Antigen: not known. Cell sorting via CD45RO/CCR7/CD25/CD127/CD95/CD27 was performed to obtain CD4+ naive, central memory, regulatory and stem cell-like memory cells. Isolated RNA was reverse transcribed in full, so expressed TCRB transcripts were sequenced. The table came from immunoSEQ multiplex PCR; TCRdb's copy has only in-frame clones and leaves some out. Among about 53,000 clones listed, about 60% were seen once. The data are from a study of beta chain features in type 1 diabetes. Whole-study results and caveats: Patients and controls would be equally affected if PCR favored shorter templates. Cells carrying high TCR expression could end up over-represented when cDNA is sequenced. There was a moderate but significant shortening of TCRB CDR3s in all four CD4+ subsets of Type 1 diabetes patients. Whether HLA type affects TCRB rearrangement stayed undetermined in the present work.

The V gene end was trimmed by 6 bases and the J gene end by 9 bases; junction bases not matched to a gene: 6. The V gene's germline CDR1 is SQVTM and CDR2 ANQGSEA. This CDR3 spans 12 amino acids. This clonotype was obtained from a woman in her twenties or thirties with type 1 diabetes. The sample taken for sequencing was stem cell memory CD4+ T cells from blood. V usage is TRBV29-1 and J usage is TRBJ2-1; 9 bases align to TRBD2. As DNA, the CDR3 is TGCAGCGTACCGGGACTAGCTATTGAGCAGTTCTTC. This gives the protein CSVPGLAIEQFF.